These T cell receptor beta chains were read from a single sample in a study of cytotoxic CD8 clonotypes in ibrutinib-treated CLL. Produced via immunoSEQ multiplex PCR; TCRdb's table is partial and in-frame only. The data hold about 200,000 clones, with about 75% observed a single time. Sequenced material: PBMCs, taken after 12 months of ibrutinib treatment. The receptors were gathered from a human donor with chronic lymphocytic leukemia. The CDR3 runs from the conserved cysteine through the conserved F or W. A D gene is named only where the DNA matches it firmly. Clone size appears in some rows only: once, few, many, or a class for an expanded clone.

J gene,clone size,D gene,V gene,CDR3 DNA,CDR3 protein
TRBJ2-1,many,TRBD2,TRBV27,TGTGCCAGCAGTTTTAGCGGGCCTAACAATGAGCAGTTCTTC,CASSFSGPNNEQFF
TRBJ2-7,NA,NA,TRBV27,TGTGCCAGCAGTTTAGACAGGCCCCCCCTAGAGCAGTACTTC,CASSLDRPPLEQYF
TRBJ1-5,once,NA,TRBV10-2,TGCGCCAGCCGAAATGGAATATCAGTCAATCAGCCCCAGCATTTT,CASRNGISVNQPQHF
TRBJ2-6,few,NA,TRBV30,TGTGCCTGGAGTGTCTTGGAAGCTGGGGCCAACGTCCTGACTTTC,CAWSVLEAGANVLTF
TRBJ1-3,few,NA,TRBV9,TGTGCCAGCAGCGTAGCTACGGGGAGGGGAAATTACGGAAACACCATATATTTT,CASSVATGRGNYGNTIYF
TRBJ1-1,few,TRBD1,TRBV30,TGTGCCTGGGGGGCGGGACAGTCAAACACTGAAGCTTTCTTT,CAWGAGQSNTEAFF
TRBJ2-3,few,NA,TRBV7-2,TGTGCCAGCAGCTTAGTGCCCCTAGATACGCAGTATTTT,CASSLVPLDTQYF
TRBJ1-2,NA,NA,TRBV28,TGTGCCAGCAGTCCCCAACTCGCGGGGGCTAACTATGGCTACACCTTC,CASSPQLAGANYGYTF
TRBJ2-2,NA,TRBD2,TRBV9,TGTGCCAGCAGCGTACTAGCGGGAGTGGCCACCGGGGAGCTGTTTTTT,CASSVLAGVATGELFF
TRBJ2-7,NA,NA,TRBV7-2,TGTGCCAGCAGCGTTGGACTGGATAGCTCCTACGAGCAGTACTTC,CASSVGLDSSYEQYF
TRBJ1-5,NA,NA,TRBV6-5,TGTGCCAGCAGCTACGACAGATATCAGCCCCAGCATTTT,CASSYDRYQPQHF